These 21 T cell receptor beta chains came from one sample sequenced in a study of T-cell reconstitution after alpha-beta-depleted transplantation in children. The library targeted TCRbeta and was prepared with unique molecular identifiers. TCRdb re-called the PCR reads through MiXCR, storing one row per CDR3 protein. The sample carries approximately 400,000 distinct CDR3 sequences, 11% recorded once. The material sequenced was PBMCs from the stem cell graft donor, taken from the stem cell graft. These receptors originate from a human donor who donated a stem cell graft to a child with acute myeloid leukemia.

This clonotype was detected only a few times. The gene calls are TRBV20-1 and TRBJ1-2; D call uncertain. V was pared by 5 bases and J by 6 bases, with 13 bases between. The CDR3 extends over 12 amino acids. Looked up from germline, CDR1 is DFQATT and CDR2 is SNEGSKA (reference sequence). The CDR3 region has the DNA TGCAGTGCTCCGGACGGTCCCGATGGCTACACCTTC. Translation gives CSAPDGPDGYTF.

The chain recombines TRBV20-1 with TRBJ1-1; no clear D. CDR1 and CDR2 (germline): DFQATT, SNEGSKA (reference sequence). Trimming pared 0 bases from V and 1 base from J, leaving 12 bases between. CDR3 length: 15 residues. The CDR3 spells CSARDVIRSNTEAFF. The CDR3 bases are TGCAGTGCTAGAGATGTTATCCGCTCGAACACTGAAGCTTTCTTT.

This clonotype was observed at least ten times. The chain is built from TRBV20-1 and TRBJ2-3, with D unresolved. Trimming cost V 0 bases and J 5 bases, with 18 bases left between them. Germline assignment: CDR1 DFQATT and CDR2 SNEGSKA (reference sequence). The CDR3 runs 16 residues. The CDR3 DNA reads as TGCAGTGCTAGAGATCCCTCGGATCCTGGTGTAGATACGCAGTATTTT. Its translation: CSARDPSDPGVDTQYF.

This clonotype was counted between two and nine times. This chain connects TRBV5-1 to TRBJ2-3; D not resolved. This CDR3 has 14 amino acids. Germline CDR1 SGHRS, CDR2 YFSETQ. Deletions cut 4 bases from V and 3 bases from J, with 12 bases between. The CDR3 coding sequence is TGCGCCAGCAGCCCGCCAAGGACGACAGATACGCAGTATTTT. This encodes CASSPPRTTDTQYF.

This chain joins TRBV2 and TRBJ1-5; D gene ambiguous. V shed 8 bases and J shed 2 bases, with 10 bases lying between them. Germline V CDR1 and CDR2: SNHLY, FYNNEI. The CDR3 is 13 amino acids. CDR3: CASPHGGNQPQHF. The DNA for the CDR3 is TGTGCCAGCCCACATGGGGGCAATCAGCCCCAGCATTTT.

This clonotype was seen many times. V is TRBV9 and J is TRBJ2-1; 8 positions agree with TRBD2. Looked up from germline, CDR1 is SGDLS and CDR2 is YYNGEE. With V trimmed by 0 bases and J by 2 bases, 7 bases remained unmatched. CDR3 length equals 17 residues. The DNA of the CDR3 is TGTGCCAGCAGCGTAGGCGCCGGGGGGGCCACCTACAATGAGCAGTTCTTC. It yields the protein CASSVGAGGATYNEQFF.

This rearrangement joins TRBV29-1 to TRBJ2-3; D is undetermined. CDR1 is SQVTM and CDR2 is ANQGSEA in the germline V gene. The CDR3 covers 13 residues. V was shortened by 3 bases and J by 1 base, with 8 bases between the two germline ends. The CDR3 reads CSVEAAGTDTQYF. The CDR3 DNA follows: TGCAGCGTTGAGGCGGCAGGCACAGATACGCAGTATTTT.

This clonotype was seen more than once but under ten times. The J gene is TRBJ2-1, the V gene TRBV5-1; the match to TRBD2 covers 8 bases. The CDR3 is 15 residues long. The ends lost 0 bases at V and 4 bases at J; junction bases unmatched: 3. Per the germline V gene, CDR1 is SGHRS and CDR2 is YFSETQ. Here the CDR3 DNA reads TGCGCCAGCAGCTTGGATTCTAGCGGGTACAATGAGCAGTTCTTC. Translation: CASSLDSSGYNEQFF.

This clonotype was counted between two and nine times. This chain links TRBV30 with TRBJ2-1, with D maybe TRBD2 (7 bases). Germline V gene lookup returns CDR1 GTSNPN and CDR2 SVGIG (reference sequence). V was shortened by 2 bases and J by 7 bases, with 15 bases between the two germline ends. This CDR3 comprises 14 residues. The CDR3 protein is CAWSWRGLTNEQFF. CDR3 sequence (DNA): TGTGCCTGGAGTTGGCGGGGGCTAACGAATGAGCAGTTCTTC.

The CDR3 loop is CASSSGEAHGYTF. In DNA form, the CDR3 reads TGTGCCAGCAGCTCCGGGGAGGCTCATGGCTACACCTTC. V is TRBV7-9 and J is TRBJ1-2; D unresolved. The CDR3 covers 13 residues. V dropped 4 bases and J dropped 6 bases, with 12 bases sitting between them. Germline V gene data show CDR1 as SEHNR and CDR2 as FQNEAQ (reference sequence).

This clonotype was detected ten times or more. Compared with germline, one end of the junction differs, possibly owing to a read error. This sequence joins TRBV5-1 and TRBJ1-1, with D perhaps matching TRBD1 (6 bases). The CDR3 spans 14 residues. Germline V gene sequence: CDR1 SGHRS, CDR2 YFSETQ. The CDR3 sequence is CASSLVGGGTEAFF. In nucleotides, the CDR3 is TGTGCCAGCAGCTTAGTAGGGGGAGGAACTGAAGCTTTCTTT. The complete variable domain, with remaining parts taken from reference TRBV5-1 and TRBJ1-1, reads KAGVTQTPRYLIKTRGQQVTLSCSPISGHRSVSWYQQTPGQGLQFLFEYFSETQRNKGNFPGRFSGRQFSNSRSEMNVSTLELGDSALYLCASSLVGGGTEAFFGQGTRLTVV.

The sample holds a few counts of this clonotype. The chain uses TRBV3-1 and TRBJ2-3, with 7 bases matching TRBD2. V lost 4 bases to trimming and J lost 2 bases; unmatched junction nucleotides: 3. The CDR3 totals 14 residues. The germline V gene has CDR1 LGHDT and CDR2 YNNKEL (reference sequence). For the CDR3, the DNA is TGTGCCAGCAGCCTTACTAGCGACACAGATACGCAGTATTTT. It yields the protein CASSLTSDTDTQYF.

This clonotype has more than one count but fewer than ten. The DNA for the CDR3 is TGCGCCAGCAGCCAAGATGATAGCTCCTACAATGAGCAGTTCTTC. It yields the protein CASSQDDSSYNEQFF. The chain employs TRBV4-3 and TRBJ2-1, with no clear D. This CDR3 is 15 amino acids long. Germline loops: CDR1 LGHNA, CDR2 YSLEER. Trimming took 0 bases from V and 0 from J, leaving 6 bases between them.

The rearrangement uses TRBV20-1 and TRBJ2-1, with TRBD2 identical over 8 bases. The CDR3 has 17 amino acids. The V gene's germline CDR1 is DFQATT and CDR2 SNEGSKA (reference sequence). V gave up 6 bases and J gave up 2 bases; unmatched junction bases: 15. The chain's CDR3 is CSAPGTQTSAPYNEQFF. The CDR3 DNA follows: TGCAGTGCCCCCGGGACGCAGACTAGCGCCCCCTACAATGAGCAGTTCTTC.

V is TRBV11-2 and J is TRBJ2-7; the match to TRBD2 covers 10 bases. The CDR3 consists of 13 residues. CDR1 is SGHAT and CDR2 is FQNNGV in the germline V gene. The J segment lost 5 bases and the V segment lost 6 bases, leaving 4 bases of the junction unmatched. CDR3 nucleotides: TGTGCCAGCAGACTAGCGGGAAAAGACGAGCAGTACTTC. Translating gives CASRLAGKDEQYF.

Ten or more counts support this clonotype. This sequence joins TRBV20-1 and TRBJ1-3; unclear D gene. The V end lost 5 bases, the J end lost 0 bases, and 8 bases lay between the germline ends. This CDR3 has 13 amino acids. CDR1 is DFQATT, CDR2 SNEGSKA, per germline (reference sequence). The CDR3 bases are TGCAGTGCTTCCCCTAACTCTGGAAACACCATATATTTT. Residues: CSASPNSGNTIYF.

This chain links TRBV20-1 with TRBJ2-2; either TRBD1 or TRBD2 may fit D (6 bases each). The CDR3 runs to 15 residues. Per the germline V gene, CDR1 is DFQATT and CDR2 is SNEGSKA (reference sequence). Between the trimmed V and J ends, which lost 3 bases and 3 bases, there was a span of 14 bases. CDR3 in DNA: TGCAGTGCTAGTTCCGGGGGCCTCGACACCGGGGAGCTGTTTTTT. Amino acids: CSASSGGLDTGELFF.

This rearrangement joins TRBV20-1 to TRBJ2-7; D is ambiguous. V was pared by 1 base and J by 0 bases, with 7 bases between. CDR1 and CDR2 from the germline V gene are DFQATT and SNEGSKA (reference sequence). This CDR3 has 13 amino acids. The CDR3: CSARAVDSYEQYV. DNA of the CDR3: TGCAGTGCTAGAGCGGTCGACTCCTACGAGCAGTACGTC.

This clonotype was seen more than once but under ten times. The chain is built from TRBV10-3 and TRBJ2-7, with D perhaps matching TRBD2 (6 bases). Per germline, CDR1 ENHRY and CDR2 SYGVKD. With 10 bases removed from V and 5 bases from J, the gap between germline ends came to 18 bases. The CDR3 length is 13 residues. The CDR3 region has the DNA TGTGCCACCGCTAGCGACGGATCGGACGAGCAGTACTTC. Its protein is CATASDGSDEQYF.

The J gene is TRBJ1-2, the V gene TRBV4-3; D is unclear. The V end lost 0 bases, the J end lost 0 bases, and 8 bases lay between the germline ends. The CDR3 has 15 amino acids. CDR1 is LGHNA and CDR2 is YSLEER in the germline V gene. CDR3 nucleotides: TGCGCCAGCAGCCAAGAAGTGGGAGCTAACTATGGCTACACCTTC. Protein: CASSQEVGANYGYTF.

The chain has TRBV12-3 or TRBV12-4 and TRBJ1-6; D is unclear. Trimming removed 5 bases at V and 9 bases at J, with 14 bases between. The CDR3 is 14 residues long. The CDR3 sequence: CASSPTTRGSPLHF. The CDR3 nucleotides read TGTGCCAGCAGTCCTACCACGCGGGGTTCACCCCTCCACTTT.